This T cell receptor (beta chain) was retrieved from a study of control samples from healthy donors and cancer patients (dated by TCRdb to the early 2020s). Sequences SGHVS (CDR1) and FNYEAQ (CDR2) are obtained from the germline V gene. Trimming takes 5 bases from V and 4 bases from J, and the germline ends sit 13 bases apart. CDR3 length: 14 amino acids, cysteine to phenylalanine. CDR3 DNA is the only sequence kept; it has 42 bases, read in frame from the first base. Concerning this clone: The antigen it binds to is not known. Within one base of it there is no much larger clone, and no base qualities were kept.

Library prep was done by the immunoSEQ multiplex PCR assay. TCRdb stores this immuneACCESS table with in-frame sequences only. Part of the clones is absent; in the studies checked, under half of the shortfall reflects unresolved V genes, and no reason is known for the rest. In all, the sample holds approximately 58,000 clones, and over 75% of those were seen once. The ten largest clones represent approximately 12% of the sample. The sequence derives from a woman aged 60-75 years with lung cancer. Recombination connected TRBV7-6 to TRBJ2-3, with TRBD2 tentatively as D gene (5 bases match). Sequenced: PBMCs. The CDR3 loop reads CASSEGVVADTQYF. The nucleotide sequence reads TGTGCCAGCAGCGAGGGTGTTGTGGCAGATACGCAGTATTTT.